The rows below give T cell receptor beta chains drawn from one sample of a study of blood T cell repertoires in COVID-19. Produced via immunoSEQ multiplex PCR; TCRdb's table is partial and in-frame only. The sample holds approximately 92,000 clones; roughly 84% are singletons and the top ten take roughly 2%. The sequenced sample consisted of peripheral blood. The source of these receptors is a man between 65 and 80 years old with active or convalescent COVID-19. Each CDR3 is given with its conserved first and last residue. Each record gives: D gene, clone size, J gene, V gene, CDR3 DNA, CDR3 protein. D genes are given only for firm matches. Where a row states a size, it is once, few, many or the class of an expanded clone; other rows omit it.

D: TRBD1; size: medium-sized; J: TRBJ1-5; V: TRBV28; DNA: TGTGCCAGCAGTCAGGACAGGGGTTGGAATCAGCCCCAGCATTTT; CDR3: CASSQDRGWNQPQHF
D: -; size: -; J: TRBJ1-1; V: TRBV29-1; DNA: TGCAGCGTTGTACAGCAAGTGAACACTGAAGCTTTCTTT; CDR3: CSVVQQVNTEAFF
D: -; size: -; J: TRBJ1-6; V: TRBV19; DNA: TGTGCCAGTAGTATCCGGGCGGACAAAAATTCACCCCTCCACTTT; CDR3: CASSIRADKNSPLHF
D: TRBD2; size: -; J: TRBJ2-3; V: TRBV6-5; DNA: TGTGCCAGCGGGAGGGCGGGGGGCACAGATACGCAGTATTTT; CDR3: CASGRAGGTDTQYF
D: -; size: few; J: TRBJ2-2; V: TRBV9; DNA: TGTGCCAGCAGCGCCCACAGGGACACCGGGGAGCTGTTTTTT; CDR3: CASSAHRDTGELFF
D: TRBD2; size: -; J: TRBJ2-1; V: TRBV9; DNA: TGTGCCAGCAGCGAGGGCGGGGGGGCCATTCCCTACAATGAGCAGTTCTTC; CDR3: CASSEGGGAIPYNEQFF
D: TRBD1; size: -; J: TRBJ2-5; V: TRBV18; DNA: TGTGCCAGCTCACCACCAGACAGGGACCAAGAGACCCAGTACTTC; CDR3: CASSPPDRDQETQYF
D: -; size: -; J: TRBJ1-6; V: TRBV21-1; DNA: TGTGCCAGCAGCAGGTCACAGGGGCGAGGACATTCACCCCTCCACTTT; CDR3: CASSRSQGRGHSPLHF
D: -; size: -; J: TRBJ1-1; V: TRBV30; DNA: TGTGCCTGGAGGTCGTCTCGGGGGTTCGATAGGAACACTGAAGCTTTCTTT; CDR3: CAWRSSRGFDRNTEAFF
D: TRBD1; size: -; J: TRBJ1-5; V: TRBV7-2; DNA: TGTGCCAGCAGCTTACTCACAGGGGGCAATCAGCCCCAGCATTTT; CDR3: CASSLLTGGNQPQHF
D: TRBD2; size: -; J: TRBJ2-5; V: TRBV24-1; DNA: TGTGCCACCAGTGATTTTGGCGGGGGGGCCCAGGAGACCCAGTACTTC; CDR3: CATSDFGGGAQETQYF
D: TRBD2; size: -; J: TRBJ2-1; V: TRBV19; DNA: TGTGCCAGTAGTATTGATCTAGCGGGGGGGTGGTCCTACAATGAGCAGTTCTTC; CDR3: CASSIDLAGGWSYNEQFF
D: -; size: -; J: TRBJ1-2; V: TRBV3-1/TRBV3-2; DNA: TGTGCCAGCAGCCAAGGGGCTGGGGCAGTCTATGGCTACACCTTC; CDR3: CASSQGAGAVYGYTF
D: TRBD2; size: -; J: TRBJ2-1; V: TRBV9; DNA: TGTGCCAGCAGCTCCGGACTAGCGGGGGGGCACGGTGAGCAGTTCTTC; CDR3: CASSSGLAGGHGEQFF
D: TRBD2; size: -; J: TRBJ2-5; V: TRBV11-2; DNA: TGTGCCAGCAGCTCGCGGACTAGCGGTACAGGGGAGACCCAGTACTTC; CDR3: CASSSRTSGTGETQYF
D: TRBD1; size: -; J: TRBJ2-3; V: TRBV19; DNA: TGTGCCAGTAGTTCCGACAGGGGGCCGGGAAGCACAGATACGCAGTATTTT; CDR3: CASSSDRGPGSTDTQYF
D: TRBD2; size: -; J: TRBJ2-7; V: TRBV2; DNA: TGTGCCAGCAGTGTTGTCCCGGGACTAGCGGGGGGAAGCTCCTACGAGCAGTACTTC; CDR3: CASSVVPGLAGGSSYEQYF
D: TRBD2; size: -; J: TRBJ2-1; V: TRBV5-4; DNA: TGTGCCAGCAGGCGACTAGCGGGCCTTTACAATGAGCAGTTCTTC; CDR3: CASRRLAGLYNEQFF
D: TRBD1; size: -; J: TRBJ1-4; V: TRBV7-8; DNA: TGTGCCAGCAGCTTAGCACCCGGGACAGGGGGCGCGGACAGCGAAAAACTGTTTTTT; CDR3: CASSLAPGTGGADSEKLFF
D: -; size: -; J: TRBJ1-1; V: TRBV2; DNA: TGTGCCAGCACCTGGGGGGAGGTAAACACTGAAGCTTTCTTT; CDR3: CASTWGEVNTEAFF
D: -; size: once; J: TRBJ2-3; V: TRBV2; DNA: TGTGCCAGCACTGGGGGGGCAGAAGATACGCAGTATTTT; CDR3: CASTGGAEDTQYF
D: -; size: -; J: TRBJ1-4; V: TRBV6-2/TRBV6-3; DNA: TGTGCCAGCAGTTACTCAAGTTATCGAGCCAGCGATGAAAAACTGTTTTTT; CDR3: CASSYSSYRASDEKLFF
D: TRBD2; size: few; J: TRBJ2-3; V: TRBV6-6; DNA: TGTGCCAGCATTCACATAGCGGGGGGGCAAGATACGCAGTATTTT; CDR3: CASIHIAGGQDTQYF
D: TRBD1; size: few; J: TRBJ1-1; V: TRBV7-9; DNA: TGTGCCAGCAGCTTAGAGACAGGGGCGTTGGGAGCTTTCTTT; CDR3: CASSLETGALGAFF
D: -; size: -; J: TRBJ2-7; V: TRBV4-2; DNA: TGTGCCAGCAGCCAAGTGGTTAGCGTAGGGGGGGCCCCCTACGAGCAGTACTTC; CDR3: CASSQVVSVGGAPYEQYF
D: -; size: few; J: TRBJ2-3; V: TRBV6-5; DNA: TGTGCCAGCAGCTCCCGGCAGGGCCTGAATACGCAGTATTTT; CDR3: CASSSRQGLNTQYF